These T cell receptor beta chains were read from a single sample in a study of response to subunit inactivated influenza vaccine. Via MiXCR, TCRdb re-called the RT-PCR reads, giving one row per CDR3 protein. This table holds about 650,000 distinct CDR3 sequences, less than 15% found once. Sequences were derived from PBMCs from blood, sampled less than 15 days before vaccination. The receptors were gathered from a man in his forties or fifties who received an inactivated influenza vaccine. CDR3s include the opening cysteine and the closing phenylalanine or tryptophan. The D gene is left open where the match is weak. Expanded clones get a size class; other rows say once, few or many, or leave the size out.

J gene: TRBJ2-3
V gene: TRBV29-1
D gene: NA
clone size: NA
CDR3 protein: CSVGTSGQSTDTQYF
CDR3 DNA: TGCAGCGTTGGGACAAGCGGCCAGAGCACAGATACGCAGTATTTT

J gene: TRBJ2-3
V gene: TRBV18
D gene: TRBD1
clone size: NA
CDR3 protein: CASSPPRSGGGTDTQYF
CDR3 DNA: TGTGCCAGCTCACCACCGAGGTCAGGGGGTGGCACAGATACGCAGTATTTT

J gene: TRBJ2-7
V gene: TRBV4-3
D gene: TRBD2
clone size: NA
CDR3 protein: CASSQDNWLAAGYEQYF
CDR3 DNA: TGCGCCAGCAGCCAAGATAATTGGCTAGCGGCGGGATACGAGCAGTACTTC

J gene: TRBJ1-1
V gene: TRBV5-4
D gene: TRBD1
clone size: few
CDR3 protein: CASSKNRGRNTEAFF
CDR3 DNA: TGTGCCAGCAGCAAAAACAGGGGCAGGAACACTGAAGCTTTCTTT

J gene: TRBJ1-2
V gene: TRBV5-6
D gene: NA
clone size: few
CDR3 protein: CASYVGGRNYGYTF
CDR3 DNA: TGTGCCAGCTATGTTGGCGGGAGGAACTATGGCTACACCTTC

J gene: TRBJ1-4
V gene: TRBV4-3
D gene: NA
clone size: few
CDR3 protein: CASSQGSGIGEKLFF
CDR3 DNA: TGCGCCAGCAGCCAAGGGTCAGGGATTGGGGAAAAACTGTTTTTT

J gene: TRBJ2-1
V gene: TRBV5-1
D gene: TRBD2
clone size: NA
CDR3 protein: CASSLAPSGRVYNEQFF
CDR3 DNA: TGCGCCAGCAGCTTGGCCCCTAGCGGGAGGGTTTACAATGAGCAGTTCTTC

J gene: TRBJ1-1
V gene: TRBV6-5
D gene: NA
clone size: NA
CDR3 protein: CASSYSTGIEAFF
CDR3 DNA: TGTGCCAGCAGTTACTCAACTGGGATTGAAGCTTTCTTT

J gene: TRBJ2-7
V gene: TRBV14
D gene: NA
clone size: many
CDR3 protein: CASSQQDYYEQYF
CDR3 DNA: TGTGCCAGCAGCCAACAAGATTATTACGAGCAGTACTTC

J gene: TRBJ2-5
V gene: TRBV27
D gene: TRBD1
clone size: few
CDR3 protein: CASRTGMQTQYF
CDR3 DNA: TGTGCCAGCAGGACAGGGATGCAGACCCAGTACTTC

J gene: TRBJ2-1
V gene: TRBV24-1
D gene: TRBD2
clone size: many
CDR3 protein: CATSDLPSGKERNEQFF
CDR3 DNA: TGTGCCACCAGTGATTTGCCTAGCGGGAAAGAGAGAAATGAGCAGTTCTTC

J gene: TRBJ2-3
V gene: TRBV4-2
D gene: TRBD1
clone size: many
CDR3 protein: CASSQGTDSTDTQYF
CDR3 DNA: TGTGCCAGCAGCCAGGGGACAGACAGCACAGATACGCAGTATTTT

J gene: TRBJ2-7
V gene: TRBV10-3
D gene: TRBD1
clone size: NA
CDR3 protein: CAIGKGTGPYEQYF
CDR3 DNA: TGTGCCATCGGGAAGGGGACAGGGCCCTACGAGCAGTACTTC

J gene: TRBJ1-5
V gene: TRBV10-2
D gene: NA
clone size: NA
CDR3 protein: CASSESTVQPQHF
CDR3 DNA: TGCGCCAGCAGTGAGTCTACGGTGCAGCCCCAGCATTTT

J gene: TRBJ2-2
V gene: TRBV7-2
D gene: NA
clone size: NA
CDR3 protein: CASSRELPGELFF
CDR3 DNA: TGTGCCAGCAGCAGAGAACTTCCCGGGGAGCTGTTTTTT

J gene: TRBJ2-5
V gene: TRBV24-1
D gene: NA
clone size: few
CDR3 protein: CATGEGGSETQYF
CDR3 DNA: TGTGCCACCGGGGAGGGGGGATCAGAGACCCAGTACTTC

J gene: TRBJ2-5
V gene: TRBV29-1
D gene: TRBD2
clone size: many
CDR3 protein: CSARGGRQETQYF
CDR3 DNA: TGCAGCGCGCGGGGAGGGAGGCAAGAGACCCAGTACTTC

J gene: TRBJ2-1
V gene: TRBV6-5
D gene: NA
clone size: few
CDR3 protein: CASSYNPGPESLDEQFF
CDR3 DNA: TGTGCCAGCAGTTACAATCCGGGACCAGAAAGTCTCGATGAGCAGTTCTTC

J gene: TRBJ1-2
V gene: TRBV28
D gene: NA
clone size: few
CDR3 protein: CASSGADGYTF
CDR3 DNA: TGTGCCAGCAGTGGCGCGGATGGCTACACCTTC

J gene: TRBJ2-5
V gene: TRBV9
D gene: NA
clone size: NA
CDR3 protein: CASSGGGPGETQYF
CDR3 DNA: TGTGCCAGCAGCGGGGGGGGGCCAGGGGAGACCCAGTACTTC